The present T cell receptor (beta chain) was sequenced within a study of T-cell reconstitution after alpha-beta-depleted transplantation in children (dated by TCRdb to about 2016). Looking at the study overall: Using TCR repertoire profiling, the study followed T-cell immune reconstitution in a quantitative way in children after TCRalphabeta/CD19-depleted allogeneic hematopoietic cell transplantation.

The library was built by means of PCR. TCRdb lists the instrument as Illumina HiSeq 2500. To normalize quantification of the TCRbeta repertoire, the TCR libraries were built with molecular barcoding that relied on unique molecular identifiers. Clones were called with MiXCR by TCRdb after fastp trimmed the public reads at Q25, and only in-frame beta chains were retained. Each record represents a unique CDR3 protein, reported with the most common genes and DNA among its rows. Within this sample are about 610,000 distinct CDR3 sequences, with 8% to 11% of them counted one time only. The ten largest clones represent roughly 4% of the sample. Comments on this clonotype: The specificity of this receptor is unknown. No base qualities exist here, and no much larger clone lies one base off it.

CDR1 is given as DFQATT and CDR2 as SNEGSKA, both from the germline V gene (reference sequence). V trim: 8 bases; J trim: 3 bases; unmatched bases: 7. The CDR3 goes from the cysteine to the phenylalanine over 15 residues. The retained sequence is limited to the CDR3, 45 bases, with the frame set at the first base. The V and J genes are TRBV20-1 and TRBJ2-5, with 15 junctional bases fitting TRBD2. The starting material was PBMCs from the stem cell graft donor, obtained from the stem cell graft. This receptor was identified in a human donor who donated a stem cell graft to a child with acute myeloid leukemia. CDR3 loop: CSFRGLAGGEETQYF. The DNA sequence reads TGCAGTTTTCGTGGACTAGCGGGAGGGGAAGAGACCCAGTACTTC.